The clone carrying this T cell receptor (beta chain) was seen more than once but under ten times. Its antigen is not identified. Losses at the gene ends were 5 bases for V and 9 bases for J; bases not matched to a gene: 6. CDR3 length: 14 residues. Looked up from germline, CDR1 is SGHTA and CDR2 is FQGNSA. The data are from a study of beta chain features in type 1 diabetes. Study observations and caveats: Any HLA type influence on TCRB rearrangement was left unresolved here.

All of the isolated RNA was reverse transcribed, so expressed TCRB transcripts were sequenced. Profiled with immunoSEQ multiplex PCR; TCRdb holds only in-frame clones, not every one. The sample shows 60,000 or so clones, approximately 59% of them seen only once. The chain carries TRBV7-2 and TRBJ2-7; 14 nucleotides match TRBD2. The TCR originated in a young woman in good health. Input material: Tregs from blood. This CDR3 reads CASSATSGGVGQYF. The CDR3 nucleotides are TGTGCCAGCAGCGCGACTAGCGGGGGGGTAGGGCAGTACTTC. Supplemented by reference TRBV7-2 and TRBJ2-7, the full variable domain reads GAGVSQSPSNKVTEKGKDVELRCDPISGHTALYWYRQSLGQGLEFLIYFQGNSAPDKSGLPSDRFSAERTGGSVSTLTIQRTQQEDSAVYLCASSATSGGVGQYFGPGTRLTVT.